These 17 T cell receptor beta chains were all obtained from the same sample, sequenced in a study of T cell responses to AZD1222 COVID-19 vaccine. Generated by immunoSEQ multiplex PCR, the TCRdb table keeps only in-frame clones and is missing some. This repertoire shows approximately 150,000 clones, approximately 94% found once; its top ten account for just over 5%. Sequences were derived from peripheral blood, sampled 28 days after the second AZD1222 dose. The source is an adult who received the AZD1222 COVID-19 vaccine.

V usage is TRBV5-1 and J usage is TRBJ1-1; the match to TRBD1 covers 11 bases. With V trimmed by 4 bases and J by 4 bases, 3 bases remained unmatched. Germline V gives CDR1 SGHRS, CDR2 YFSETQ. The CDR3 spans 14 residues. The CDR3 DNA reads TGCGCCAGCAGCCCCGGGACAGGGGGCACTGAAGCTTTCTTT. Residues: CASSPGTGGTEAFF.

The chain links TRBV30 to TRBJ2-1, with 12 bases fitting TRBD1. The V and J ends lost 4 bases and 7 bases, in that order; junction bases with no gene match: 23. The germline V gene encodes CDR1 GTSNPN and CDR2 SVGIG (reference sequence). CDR3 length: 20 residues. The CDR3 bases are TGTGCCTGGACTCCCCAGGGACAGGGGGCGAGAGGTATCACAATTAATGAGCAGTTCTTC. Translation gives CAWTPQGQGARGITINEQFF.

Worth noting for this clone: This same CDR3 is encoded by further DNA sequences in the sample. This chain uses TRBV10-2 with TRBJ2-1, with no clear D. CDR3 length equals 11 residues. V gave up 3 bases and J gave up 8 bases, with 5 bases separating them. Germline assignment: CDR1 WSHSY and CDR2 SAAADI. For the CDR3, the DNA is TGCGCCAGCAGTGAAGGCGATGAGCAGTTCTTC. This encodes CASSEGDEQFF.

The V call is TRBV19, the J call TRBJ1-4; D unclear. This CDR3 is built from 16 residues. The ends were cut back, 2 bases at V and 8 bases at J, with 18 bases in the middle. Germline V gene lookup returns CDR1 LNHDA and CDR2 SQIVND (reference sequence). The CDR3: CASSIMSRLKEEKLFF. The CDR3 nucleotides read TGTGCCAGTAGTATAATGTCTCGGCTCAAGGAGGAAAAACTGTTTTTT.

The CDR3 reads CASSEAQGSYEQYF. CDR3 DNA: TGTGCCAGCAGTGAAGCGCAGGGGAGTTACGAGCAGTACTTC. The J gene is TRBJ2-7, the V gene TRBV6-1; D may be TRBD1 (6 bases). The germline V gene encodes CDR1 MNHNS and CDR2 SASEGT. Trimming removed 0 bases at V and 4 bases at J, with 10 bases between. CDR3 length equals 14 residues.

V gene TRBV7-8 combines with J gene TRBJ1-1; 8 bases match TRBD1. This CDR3 region has 17 residues. Looked up from germline, CDR1 is SGHVS and CDR2 is FQNEAQ. The J segment lost 1 base and the V segment lost 2 bases, leaving 9 bases of the junction unmatched. DNA of the CDR3: TGTGCCAGCAGCTTATCCCGGCCTCAGGGGGCGAACACTGAAGCTTTCTTT. Protein sequence: CASSLSRPQGANTEAFF. The full variable domain, rest sourced from reference TRBV7-8 and TRBJ1-1, is GAGVSQSPRYKVAKRGQDVALRCDPISGHVSLFWYQQALGQGPEFLTYFQNEAQLDKSGLPSDRFFAERPEGSVSTLKIQRTQQEDSAVYLCASSLSRPQGANTEAFFGQGTRLTVV.

The V gene is TRBV18, the J gene TRBJ2-1, with 9 bases fitting TRBD1. V shed 2 bases, J shed 9 bases, and the junction held 5 bases outside the gene matches. This CDR3 has 14 residues. Germline V lookup: CDR1 KGHSH, CDR2 LQKENI. CDR3 sequence (DNA): TGTGCCAGCTCACCAAGGGGACAGGGTACTGAGCAGTTCTTC. Translated: CASSPRGQGTEQFF. Together with reference TRBV18 and TRBJ2-1, the CDR3 gives the full variable domain: NAGVMQNPRHLVRRRGQEARLRCSPMKGHSHVYWYRQLPEEGLKFMVYLQKENIIDESGMPKERFSAEFPKEGPSILRIQQVVRGDSAAYFCASSPRGQGTEQFFGPGTRLTVL.

The genes are TRBV28 and TRBJ2-6; D remains unclear. The germline CDR1 and CDR2 sequences are MDHEN and SYDVKM. Trimming left V 4 bases short and J 0 bases short, with 10 bases between. The CDR3 is 16 amino acids. The CDR3 spells CASSSLQSSGANVLTF. As DNA, the CDR3 is TGTGCCAGCAGTTCTCTACAAAGCTCTGGGGCCAACGTCCTGACTTTC.

The CDR3 here is CASSLGPRGTYGEQFF. The CDR3 DNA sequence: TGTGCCAGCAGCTTAGGTCCTAGAGGGACATACGGTGAGCAGTTCTTC. V gene TRBV7-3 combines with J gene TRBJ2-1, with D possibly being TRBD1 (6 bases). V was trimmed by 2 bases and J by 9 bases, leaving 20 bases between them. Germline V CDR1 and CDR2: SGHTA, FQGTGA. The CDR3 sequence is 16 residues long.

The gene calls are TRBV27 and TRBJ2-1; D may be TRBD1 (5 bases). With 2 bases removed from V and 5 bases from J, the gap between germline ends came to 13 bases. The CDR3 runs 15 residues. Germline V gene lookup returns CDR1 MNHEY and CDR2 SMNVEV (reference sequence). In DNA, the CDR3 is TGTGCCAGCAGTTTAGTCCCGCAGGGTGACAATGAGCAGTTCTTC. Translating it yields CASSLVPQGDNEQFF.

In this sample, this clone turned up once. The V gene is TRBV30, the J gene TRBJ1-2; D unresolved. Trimming left V 4 bases short and J 8 bases short, with 14 bases between. The V gene's germline CDR1 is GTSNPN and CDR2 SVGIG (reference sequence). The CDR3 runs to 12 residues. For the CDR3, the DNA is TGTGCCTGGACCGACGGACCGCGGGGCTACACCTTC. Translation: CAWTDGPRGYTF.

The J gene is TRBJ2-2, the V gene TRBV3-1 (or the pseudogene TRBV3-2); perhaps TRBD1 as D (5 bases). The V and J ends lost 1 base and 5 bases respectively, with 11 bases between them. From germline, CDR1 is LGHDT and CDR2 YNNKEL (reference sequence). The CDR3 covers 15 residues. The CDR3 reads CASSQGGPRTGELFF. The CDR3 nucleotides read TGTGCCAGCAGCCAAGGGGGCCCCAGGACCGGGGAGCTGTTTTTT.

The V call is TRBV27, the J call TRBJ1-1; D ambiguous. The CDR3 extends over 14 amino acids. V was shortened by 6 bases and J by 1 base, with 12 bases between the two germline ends. Germline CDR1 MNHEY, CDR2 SMNVEV (reference sequence). CDR3 DNA: TGTGCCAGCAGCCCCAGGCCGGGGAACACTGAAGCTTTCTTT. Its translation: CASSPRPGNTEAFF.

In DNA form, the CDR3 reads TGTGCCTGCCAGGGGGCGAGGAGTACCGGGGAGCTGTTTTTT. It codes for CACQGARSTGELFF. The chain uses TRBV30 and TRBJ2-2; 8 bases are a match to TRBD1. Germline V gene lookup returns CDR1 GTSNPN and CDR2 SVGIG (reference sequence). The V segment lost 6 bases and the J segment 5 bases; nucleotides outside the gene matches: 8. The CDR3 has 14 residues.

This sequence joins TRBV9 and TRBJ1-6; D call uncertain. The germline CDR1 and CDR2 sequences are SGDLS and YYNGEE. Trimming pared 4 bases from V and 9 bases from J, leaving 14 bases between. This CDR3 is 14 amino acids long. CDR3 loop: CASSPATSGSPLHF. For the CDR3, the DNA is TGTGCCAGCAGCCCCGCAACCTCGGGTTCACCCCTCCACTTT.

The chain has TRBV25-1 and TRBJ1-2; D possibly corresponds to TRBD1 (5 bases). Between the trimmed V and J ends, which lost 3 bases and 2 bases, there was a span of 10 bases. The CDR3 loop spans 14 amino acids. Germline CDR1 reads MGHDK; CDR2 reads SYGVNS. The CDR3 here is CASSDAGRNYGYTF. The CDR3 coding sequence is TGTGCCAGCAGTGATGCGGGACGGAACTATGGCTACACCTTC.

CDR3 residues: CASSLWDGDYEQYF. CDR3 bases: TGTGCCAGCAGCTTATGGGACGGAGACTACGAGCAGTACTTC. The chain employs TRBV11-2 and TRBJ2-7; D is tentatively TRBD1 or TRBD2 (5 bases each). V was trimmed by 2 bases and J by 3 bases, leaving 11 bases between them. Germline loops: CDR1 SGHAT, CDR2 FQNNGV. The length of the CDR3 is 14 residues.